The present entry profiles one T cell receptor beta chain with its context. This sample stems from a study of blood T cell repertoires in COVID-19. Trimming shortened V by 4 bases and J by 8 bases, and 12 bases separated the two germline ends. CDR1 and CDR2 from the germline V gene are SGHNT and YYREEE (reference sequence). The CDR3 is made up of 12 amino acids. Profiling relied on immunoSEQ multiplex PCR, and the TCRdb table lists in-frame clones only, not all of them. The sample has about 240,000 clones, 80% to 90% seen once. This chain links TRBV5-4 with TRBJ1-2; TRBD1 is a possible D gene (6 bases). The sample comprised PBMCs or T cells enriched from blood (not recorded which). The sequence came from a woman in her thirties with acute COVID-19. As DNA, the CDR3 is TGTGCCAGCAGCCTGGGGGCGGGCGGCTACACCTTC. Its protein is CASSLGAGGYTF.